This T cell receptor beta chain was sequenced during a study of blood T cell repertoires in COVID-19. As for the study in general: Spain, Italy and the United States supplied samples that represented acute and convalescent COVID-19.

Enrolled through a virtual design, the participants were between about 18 and 100 years of age and came from about two dozen US areas. Participants reported their clinical history, and cohort assignment relied on those reports. Trimming removed 2 bases from V and 6 bases from J; junction bases left unmatched: 2. Looked up from germline, CDR1 is SGHNT and CDR2 is YYREEE (reference sequence). The CDR3 totals 13 residues. The repertoire was sequenced with immunoSEQ multiplex PCR; TCRdb's copy has only in-frame clones and lacks some. The table lists a few hundred thousand clones, around nine tenths of them singletons.

The source of this sequence is a middle-aged man who had recovered from COVID-19. The rearrangement uses TRBV5-4 and TRBJ2-1; 7 positions match TRBD1. The specimen was PBMCs or T cells enriched from blood (not recorded which). The DNA of the CDR3 is TGTGCCAGCAGCTTTGGGGACAGCAATGAGCAGTTCTTC. It is translated as CASSFGDSNEQFF.